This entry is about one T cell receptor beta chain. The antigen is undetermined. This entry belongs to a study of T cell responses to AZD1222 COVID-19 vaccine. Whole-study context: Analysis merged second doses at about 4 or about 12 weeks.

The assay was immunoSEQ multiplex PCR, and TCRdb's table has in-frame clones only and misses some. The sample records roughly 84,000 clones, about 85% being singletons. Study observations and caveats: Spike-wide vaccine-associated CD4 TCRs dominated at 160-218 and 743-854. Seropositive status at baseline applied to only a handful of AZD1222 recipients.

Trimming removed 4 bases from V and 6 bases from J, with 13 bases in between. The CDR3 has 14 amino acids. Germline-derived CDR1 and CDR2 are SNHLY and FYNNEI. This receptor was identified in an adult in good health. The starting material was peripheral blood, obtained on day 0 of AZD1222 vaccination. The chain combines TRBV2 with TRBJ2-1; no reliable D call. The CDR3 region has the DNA TGTGCCAGCAGTGGGGATAAGGGTCCCAATGAGCAGTTCTTC. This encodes CASSGDKGPNEQFF.